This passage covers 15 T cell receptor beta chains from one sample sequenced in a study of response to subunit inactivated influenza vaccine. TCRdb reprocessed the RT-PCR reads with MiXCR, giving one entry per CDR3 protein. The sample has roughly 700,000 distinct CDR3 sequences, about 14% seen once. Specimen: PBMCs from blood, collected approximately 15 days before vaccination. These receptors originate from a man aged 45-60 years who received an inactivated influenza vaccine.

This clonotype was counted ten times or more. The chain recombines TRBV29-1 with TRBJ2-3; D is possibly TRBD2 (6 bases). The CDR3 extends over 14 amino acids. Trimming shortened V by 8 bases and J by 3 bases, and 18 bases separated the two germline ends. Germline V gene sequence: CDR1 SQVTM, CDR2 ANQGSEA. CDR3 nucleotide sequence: TGCAGCTCTTCGAAGGAGGGTGGAACAGATACGCAGTATTTT. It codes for CSSSKEGGTDTQYF.

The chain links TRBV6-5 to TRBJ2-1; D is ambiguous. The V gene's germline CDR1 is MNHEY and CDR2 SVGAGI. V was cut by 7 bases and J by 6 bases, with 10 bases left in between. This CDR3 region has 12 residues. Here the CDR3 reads CASTAKSNEQFF. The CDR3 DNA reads TGTGCCAGCACCGCGAAATCCAATGAGCAGTTCTTC.

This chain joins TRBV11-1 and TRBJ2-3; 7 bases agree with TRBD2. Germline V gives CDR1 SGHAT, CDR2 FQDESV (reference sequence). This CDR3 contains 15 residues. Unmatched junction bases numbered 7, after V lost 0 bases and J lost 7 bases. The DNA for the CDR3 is TGTGCCAGCAGCTTAGCGGGAGGGCTTGGACATACGCAGTATTTT. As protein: CASSLAGGLGHTQYF.

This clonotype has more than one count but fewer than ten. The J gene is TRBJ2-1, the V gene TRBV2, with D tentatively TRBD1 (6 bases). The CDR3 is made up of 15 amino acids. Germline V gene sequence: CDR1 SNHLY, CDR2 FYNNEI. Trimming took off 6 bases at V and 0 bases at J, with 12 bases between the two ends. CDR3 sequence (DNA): TGTGCCAGCAGGCCGGACAGTTACTCCTACAATGAGCAGTTCTTC. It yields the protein CASRPDSYSYNEQFF.

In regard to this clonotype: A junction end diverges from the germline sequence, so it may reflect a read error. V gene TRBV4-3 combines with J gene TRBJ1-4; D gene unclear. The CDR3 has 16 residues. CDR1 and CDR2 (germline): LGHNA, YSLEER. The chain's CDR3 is CTSSPDGRGTNEKLFF. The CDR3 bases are TGCACCAGCAGCCCTGATGGCCGGGGAACTAATGAAAAACTGTTTTTT.

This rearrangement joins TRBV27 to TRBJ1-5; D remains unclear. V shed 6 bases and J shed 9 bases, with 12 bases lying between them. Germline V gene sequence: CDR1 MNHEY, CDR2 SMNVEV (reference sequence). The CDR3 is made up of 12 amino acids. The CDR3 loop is CASRSGPGPQHF. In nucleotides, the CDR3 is TGTGCCAGCAGATCTGGCCCGGGGCCCCAGCATTTT.

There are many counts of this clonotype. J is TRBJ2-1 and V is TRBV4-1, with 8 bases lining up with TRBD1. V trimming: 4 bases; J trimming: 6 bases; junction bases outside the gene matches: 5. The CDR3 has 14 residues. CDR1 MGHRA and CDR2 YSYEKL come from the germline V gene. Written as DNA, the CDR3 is TGCGCCAGCAGCCGGACAGGGAGATCCAATGAGCAGTTCTTC. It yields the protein CASSRTGRSNEQFF.

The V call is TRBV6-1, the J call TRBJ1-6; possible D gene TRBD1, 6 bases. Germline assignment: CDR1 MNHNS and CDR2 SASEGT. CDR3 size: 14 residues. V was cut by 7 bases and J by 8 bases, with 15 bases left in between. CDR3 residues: CASIQGNEYSPLHF. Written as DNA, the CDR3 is TGTGCCAGCATCCAGGGGAACGAATATTCACCCCTCCACTTT.

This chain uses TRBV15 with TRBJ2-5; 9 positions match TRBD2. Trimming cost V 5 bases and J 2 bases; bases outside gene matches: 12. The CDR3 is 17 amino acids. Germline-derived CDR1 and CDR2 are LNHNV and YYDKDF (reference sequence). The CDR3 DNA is TGTGCCACCAGCTTGGGGATAGCGGGGGCAACTCAAGAGACCCAGTACTTC. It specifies CATSLGIAGATQETQYF.

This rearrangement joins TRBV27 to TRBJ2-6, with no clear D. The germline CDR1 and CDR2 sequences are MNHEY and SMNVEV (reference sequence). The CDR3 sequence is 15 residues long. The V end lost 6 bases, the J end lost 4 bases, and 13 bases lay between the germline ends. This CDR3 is CASRIVGSGANVLTF. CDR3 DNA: TGTGCCAGCAGAATAGTGGGGTCCGGGGCCAACGTCCTGACTTTC.

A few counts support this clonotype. The CDR3 DNA reads as TGTGCCAGCAGCCAAGCCCCCACAGGGAGAACTGAAGCTTTCTTT. The encoded protein is CASSQAPTGRTEAFF. The chain has TRBV3-1 and TRBJ1-1; D may be TRBD1 (6 bases). Looked up from germline, CDR1 is LGHDT and CDR2 is YNNKEL (reference sequence). The CDR3 loop spans 15 amino acids. V lost 1 base and J lost 5, with 14 bases in between.

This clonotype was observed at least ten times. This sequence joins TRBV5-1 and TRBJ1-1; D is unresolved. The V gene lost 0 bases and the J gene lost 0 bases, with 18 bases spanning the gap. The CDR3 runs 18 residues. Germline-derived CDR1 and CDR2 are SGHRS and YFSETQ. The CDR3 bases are TGCGCCAGCAGCTTGGCCGCACAGTCTGATCCCATGAACACTGAAGCTTTCTTT. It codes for CASSLAAQSDPMNTEAFF.

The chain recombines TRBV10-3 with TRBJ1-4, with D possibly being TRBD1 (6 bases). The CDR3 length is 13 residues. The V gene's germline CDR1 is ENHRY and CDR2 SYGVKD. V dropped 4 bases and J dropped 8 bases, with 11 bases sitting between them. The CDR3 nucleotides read TGTGCCATCAGTGCCAGGGGAGTCGAAAAACTGTTTTTT. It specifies CAISARGVEKLFF.

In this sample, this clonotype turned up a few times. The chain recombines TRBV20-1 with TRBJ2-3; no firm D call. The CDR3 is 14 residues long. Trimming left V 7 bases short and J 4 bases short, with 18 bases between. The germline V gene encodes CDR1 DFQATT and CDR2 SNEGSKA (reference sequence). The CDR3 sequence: CSVPRTPRPDTQYF. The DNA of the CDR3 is TGCAGTGTACCCCGGACCCCCCGCCCAGATACGCAGTATTTT.

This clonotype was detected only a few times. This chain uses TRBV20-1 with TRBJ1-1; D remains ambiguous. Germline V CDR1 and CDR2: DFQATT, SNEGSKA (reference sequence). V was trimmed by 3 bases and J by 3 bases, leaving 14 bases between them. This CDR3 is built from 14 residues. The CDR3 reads CSASLDGRHTEAFF. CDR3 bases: TGCAGTGCTAGTCTCGACGGGCGGCACACTGAAGCTTTCTTT.